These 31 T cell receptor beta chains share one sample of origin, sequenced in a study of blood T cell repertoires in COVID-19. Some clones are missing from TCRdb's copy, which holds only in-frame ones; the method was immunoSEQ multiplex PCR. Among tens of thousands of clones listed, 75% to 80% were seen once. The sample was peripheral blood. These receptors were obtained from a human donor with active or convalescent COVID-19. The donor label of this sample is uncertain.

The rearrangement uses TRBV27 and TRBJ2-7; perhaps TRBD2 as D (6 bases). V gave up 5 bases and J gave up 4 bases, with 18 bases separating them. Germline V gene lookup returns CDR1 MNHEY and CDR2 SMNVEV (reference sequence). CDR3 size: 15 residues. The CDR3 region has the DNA TGTGCCAGCAGTACTATGGATGCGGGAAGGTACGAGCAGTACTTC. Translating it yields CASSTMDAGRYEQYF.

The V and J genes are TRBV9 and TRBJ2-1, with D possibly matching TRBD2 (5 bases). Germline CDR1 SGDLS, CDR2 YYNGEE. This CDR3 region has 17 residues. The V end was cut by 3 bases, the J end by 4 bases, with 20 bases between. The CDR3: CASSADPSGRGYNEQFF. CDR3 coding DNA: TGTGCCAGCAGCGCGGACCCCTCCGGCCGAGGGTACAATGAGCAGTTCTTC. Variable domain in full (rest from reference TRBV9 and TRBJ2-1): DSGVTQTPKHLITATGQRVTLRCSPRSGDLSVYWYQQSLDQGLQFLIQYYNGEERAKGNILERFSAQQFPDLHSELNLSSLELGDSALYFCASSADPSGRGYNEQFFGPGTRLTVL.

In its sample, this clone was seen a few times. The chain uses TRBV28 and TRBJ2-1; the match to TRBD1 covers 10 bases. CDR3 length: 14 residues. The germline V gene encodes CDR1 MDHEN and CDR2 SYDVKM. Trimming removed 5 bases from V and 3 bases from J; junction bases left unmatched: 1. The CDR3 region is CASSRTGGYNEQFF. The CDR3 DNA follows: TGTGCCAGCAGTAGGACAGGGGGCTACAATGAGCAGTTCTTC.

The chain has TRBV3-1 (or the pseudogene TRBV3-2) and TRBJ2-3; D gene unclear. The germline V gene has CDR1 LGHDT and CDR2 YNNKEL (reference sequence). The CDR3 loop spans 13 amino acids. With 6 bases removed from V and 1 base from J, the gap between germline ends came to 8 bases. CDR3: CASRGDGTDTQYF. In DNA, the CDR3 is TGTGCCAGCAGAGGAGACGGCACAGATACGCAGTATTTT.

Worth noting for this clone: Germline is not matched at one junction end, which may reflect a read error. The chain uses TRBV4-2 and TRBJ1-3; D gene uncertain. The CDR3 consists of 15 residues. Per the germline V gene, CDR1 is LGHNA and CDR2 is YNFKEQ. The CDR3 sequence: CASSKEAGGPSTIYF. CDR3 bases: TGTGCCAGCAGCAAAGAAGCCGGCGGTCCAAGCACCATATATTTT.

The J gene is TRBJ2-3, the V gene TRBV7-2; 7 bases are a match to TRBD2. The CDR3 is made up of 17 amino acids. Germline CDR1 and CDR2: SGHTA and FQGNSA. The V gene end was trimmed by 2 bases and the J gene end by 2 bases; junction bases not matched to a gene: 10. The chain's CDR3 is CASSLWGWAGDTDTQYF. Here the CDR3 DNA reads TGTGCCAGCAGCTTATGGGGTTGGGCGGGGGACACAGATACGCAGTATTTT.

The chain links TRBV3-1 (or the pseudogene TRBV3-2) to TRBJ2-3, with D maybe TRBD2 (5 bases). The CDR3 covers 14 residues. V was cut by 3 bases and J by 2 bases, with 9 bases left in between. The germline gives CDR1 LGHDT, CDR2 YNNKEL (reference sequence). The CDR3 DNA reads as TGTGCCAGCAGCCACAGCGGTTCCACAGATACGCAGTATTTT. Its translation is CASSHSGSTDTQYF.

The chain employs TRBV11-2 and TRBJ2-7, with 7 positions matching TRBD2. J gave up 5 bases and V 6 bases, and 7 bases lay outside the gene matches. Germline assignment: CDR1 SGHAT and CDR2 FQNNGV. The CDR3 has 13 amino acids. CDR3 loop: CASRLAGVNEQYF. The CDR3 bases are TGTGCCAGCAGACTTGCGGGAGTGAACGAGCAGTACTTC.

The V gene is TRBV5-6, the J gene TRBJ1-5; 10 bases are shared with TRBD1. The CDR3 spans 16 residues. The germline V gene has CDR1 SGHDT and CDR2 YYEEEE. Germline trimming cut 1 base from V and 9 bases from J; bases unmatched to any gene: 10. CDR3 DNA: TGTGCCAGCAGCTTGTGGGGACAGGGGTATAGACGGCCCCAGCATTTT. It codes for CASSLWGQGYRRPQHF.

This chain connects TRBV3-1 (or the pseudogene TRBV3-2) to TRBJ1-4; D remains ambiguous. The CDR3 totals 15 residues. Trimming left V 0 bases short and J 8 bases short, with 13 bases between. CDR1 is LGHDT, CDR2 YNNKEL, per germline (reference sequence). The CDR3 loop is CASSQEGFLGEKLFF. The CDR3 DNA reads TGTGCCAGCAGCCAAGAAGGCTTCCTCGGGGAAAAACTGTTTTTT.

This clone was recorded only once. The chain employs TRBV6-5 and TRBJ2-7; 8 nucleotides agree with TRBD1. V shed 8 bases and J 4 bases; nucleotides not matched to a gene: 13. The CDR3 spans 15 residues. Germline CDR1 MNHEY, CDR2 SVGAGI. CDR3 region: CASQRTGFSPYEQYF. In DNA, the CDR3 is TGTGCCAGCCAGAGGACAGGGTTCAGCCCTTACGAGCAGTACTTC.

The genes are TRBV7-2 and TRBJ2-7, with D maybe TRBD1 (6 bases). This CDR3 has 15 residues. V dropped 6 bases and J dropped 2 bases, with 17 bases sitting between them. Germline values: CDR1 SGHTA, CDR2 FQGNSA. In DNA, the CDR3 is TGTGCCAGCAGTTCCGACAGGAGCAATACCTACGAGCAGTACTTC. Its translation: CASSSDRSNTYEQYF.

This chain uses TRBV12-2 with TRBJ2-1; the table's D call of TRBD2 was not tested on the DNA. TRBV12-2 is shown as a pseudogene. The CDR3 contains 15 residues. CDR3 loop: CASRPASGGANEQFF. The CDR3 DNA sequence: TGTGCAAGTCGCCCAGCGTCCGGCGGAGCAAATGAGCAGTTCTTC.

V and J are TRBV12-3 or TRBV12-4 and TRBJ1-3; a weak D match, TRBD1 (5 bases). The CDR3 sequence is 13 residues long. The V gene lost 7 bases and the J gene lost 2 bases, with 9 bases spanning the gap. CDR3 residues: CASKPGAGNTIYF. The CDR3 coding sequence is TGTGCCAGCAAGCCGGGGGCTGGAAACACCATATATTTT.

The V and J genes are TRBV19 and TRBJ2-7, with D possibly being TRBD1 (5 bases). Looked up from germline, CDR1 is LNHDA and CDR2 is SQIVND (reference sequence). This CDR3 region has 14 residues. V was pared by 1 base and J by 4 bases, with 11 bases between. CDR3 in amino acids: CASSIGSGMYEQYF. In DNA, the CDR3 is TGTGCCAGTAGTATAGGGTCAGGGATGTACGAGCAGTACTTC.

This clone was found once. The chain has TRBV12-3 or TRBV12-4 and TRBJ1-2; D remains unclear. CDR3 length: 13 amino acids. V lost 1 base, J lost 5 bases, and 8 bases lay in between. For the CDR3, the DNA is TGTGCCAGCAGTTTAGAACAGCATTATGGCTACACCTTC. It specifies CASSLEQHYGYTF.

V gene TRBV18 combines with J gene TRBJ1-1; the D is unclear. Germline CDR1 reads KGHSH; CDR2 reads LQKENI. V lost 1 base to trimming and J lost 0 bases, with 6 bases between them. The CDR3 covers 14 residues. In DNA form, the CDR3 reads TGTGCCAGCTCACCACTAGAGATGAACACTGAAGCTTTCTTT. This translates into CASSPLEMNTEAFF.

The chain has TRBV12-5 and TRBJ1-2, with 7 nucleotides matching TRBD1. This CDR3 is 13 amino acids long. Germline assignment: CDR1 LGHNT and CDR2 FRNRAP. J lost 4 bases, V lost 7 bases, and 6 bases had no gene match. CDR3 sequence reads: CASARDSLYGYTF. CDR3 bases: TGTGCTAGTGCCAGGGACAGCCTCTATGGCTACACCTTC.

Here the CDR3 reads CASSQGGTGRDIQYF. The CDR3 DNA follows: TGTGCCAGCAGCCAAGGCGGGACAGGGAGGGACATTCAGTACTTC. The chain is built from TRBV3-1 (or the pseudogene TRBV3-2) and TRBJ2-4; TRBD1 agrees at 9 bases. The CDR3 is 15 residues long. V lost 1 base to trimming and J lost 8 bases; unmatched junction nucleotides: 6. Germline CDR1 and CDR2: LGHDT and YNNKEL (reference sequence).

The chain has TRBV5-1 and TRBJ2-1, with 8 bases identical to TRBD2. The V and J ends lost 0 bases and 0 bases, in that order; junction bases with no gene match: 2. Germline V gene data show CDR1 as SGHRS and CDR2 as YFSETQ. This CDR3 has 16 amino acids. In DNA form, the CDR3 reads TGCGCCAGCAGCTTGGCAAGCGGGGGCTCCTACAATGAGCAGTTCTTC. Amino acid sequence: CASSLASGGSYNEQFF.

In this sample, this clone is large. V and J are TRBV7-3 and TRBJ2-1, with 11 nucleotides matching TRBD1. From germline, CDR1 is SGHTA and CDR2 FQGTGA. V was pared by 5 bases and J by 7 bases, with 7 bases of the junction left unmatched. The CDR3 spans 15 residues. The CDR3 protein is CASSAGQGEWNEQFF. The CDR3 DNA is TGTGCCAGCAGCGCGGGACAGGGGGAATGGAATGAGCAGTTCTTC.

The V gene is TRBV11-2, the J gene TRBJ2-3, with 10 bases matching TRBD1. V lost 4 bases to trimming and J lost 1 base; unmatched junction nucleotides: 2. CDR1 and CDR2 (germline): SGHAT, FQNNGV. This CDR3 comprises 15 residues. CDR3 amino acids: CASSSGTGGTDTQYF. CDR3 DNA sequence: TGTGCCAGCAGCTCCGGGACAGGGGGCACAGATACGCAGTATTTT.

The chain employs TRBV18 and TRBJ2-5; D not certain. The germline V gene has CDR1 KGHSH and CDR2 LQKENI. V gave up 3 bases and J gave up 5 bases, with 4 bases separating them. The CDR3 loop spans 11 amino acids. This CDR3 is CASSPQETQYF. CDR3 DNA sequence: TGTGCCAGCTCACCGCAGGAGACCCAGTACTTC.

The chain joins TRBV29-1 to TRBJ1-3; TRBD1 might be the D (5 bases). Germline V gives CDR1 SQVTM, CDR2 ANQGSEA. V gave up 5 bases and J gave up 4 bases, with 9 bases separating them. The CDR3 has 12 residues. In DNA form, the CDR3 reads TGCAGCGTTAGACAGAAGGGAAACACCATATATTTT. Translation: CSVRQKGNTIYF.

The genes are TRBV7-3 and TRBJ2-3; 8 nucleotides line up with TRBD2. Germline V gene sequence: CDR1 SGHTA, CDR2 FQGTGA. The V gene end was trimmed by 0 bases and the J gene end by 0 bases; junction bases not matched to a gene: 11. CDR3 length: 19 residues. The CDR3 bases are TGTGCCAGCAGCTTAACACGGATTAGCGGGGACCCTAGCACAGATACGCAGTATTTT. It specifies CASSLTRISGDPSTDTQYF.

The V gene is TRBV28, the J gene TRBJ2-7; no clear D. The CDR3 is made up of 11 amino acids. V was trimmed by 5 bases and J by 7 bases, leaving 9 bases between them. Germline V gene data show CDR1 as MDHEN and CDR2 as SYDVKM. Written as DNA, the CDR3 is TGTGCCAGCAGTCCGCTAGAGGAGCAGTACTTC. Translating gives CASSPLEEQYF. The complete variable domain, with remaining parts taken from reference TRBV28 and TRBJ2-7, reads DVKVTQSSRYLVKRTGEKVFLECVQDMDHENMFWYRQDPGLGLRLIYFSYDVKMKEKGDIPEGYSVSREKKERFSLILESASTNQTSMYLCASSPLEEQYFGPGTRLTVT.

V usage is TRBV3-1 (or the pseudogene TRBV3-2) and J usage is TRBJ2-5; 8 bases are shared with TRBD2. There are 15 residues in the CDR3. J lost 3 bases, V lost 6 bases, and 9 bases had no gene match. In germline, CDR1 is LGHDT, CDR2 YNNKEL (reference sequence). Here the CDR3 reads CASRTLAGGEETQYF. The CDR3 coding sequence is TGTGCCAGCAGGACCCTAGCGGGTGGGGAAGAGACCCAGTACTTC.

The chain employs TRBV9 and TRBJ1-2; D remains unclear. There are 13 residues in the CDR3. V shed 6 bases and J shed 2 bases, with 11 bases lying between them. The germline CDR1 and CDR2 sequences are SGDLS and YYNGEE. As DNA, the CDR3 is TGTGCCAGCAACCGAGGATCCAACTATGGCTACACCTTC. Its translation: CASNRGSNYGYTF. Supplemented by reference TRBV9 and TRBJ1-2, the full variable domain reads DSGVTQTPKHLITATGQRVTLRCSPRSGDLSVYWYQQSLDQGLQFLIQYYNGEERAKGNILERFSAQQFPDLHSELNLSSLELGDSALYFCASNRGSNYGYTFGSGTRLTVV.

The CDR3 loop reads CASNLQGATGDTQYF. The DNA for the CDR3 is TGTGCCAGCAACCTACAAGGGGCCACCGGGGATACGCAGTATTTT. The genes are TRBV6-5 and TRBJ2-3, with D possibly TRBD1 on 5 matching bases. CDR1 and CDR2 (germline): MNHEY, SVGAGI. V dropped 7 bases and J dropped 6 bases, with 20 bases sitting between them. The CDR3 extends over 15 amino acids.

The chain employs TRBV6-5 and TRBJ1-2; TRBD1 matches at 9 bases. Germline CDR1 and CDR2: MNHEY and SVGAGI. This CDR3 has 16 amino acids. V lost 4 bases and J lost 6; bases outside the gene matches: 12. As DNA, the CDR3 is TGTGCCAGCAGTTTCCTAGGGACAGGGTGGAAAGATGGCTACACCTTC. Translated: CASSFLGTGWKDGYTF.

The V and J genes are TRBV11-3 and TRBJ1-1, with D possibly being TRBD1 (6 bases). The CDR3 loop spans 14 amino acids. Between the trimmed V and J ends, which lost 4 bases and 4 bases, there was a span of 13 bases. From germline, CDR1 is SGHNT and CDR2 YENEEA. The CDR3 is CASSSDRLGTEAFF. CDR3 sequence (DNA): TGTGCCAGCAGCTCTGACAGGCTGGGCACTGAAGCTTTCTTT.